The source of this T cell receptor (beta chain) is a study of blood T cell repertoires in COVID-19. At the level of the study: The analysed material was cDNA or gDNA that came from T cells, B-cell-depleted T cells, or PBMCs.

Germline loops: CDR1 MGHRA, CDR2 YSYEKL. Deletions cut 1 base from V and 3 bases from J, with 12 bases between. The CDR3 contains 15 residues. Repertoires were generated with immunoSEQ multiplex PCR, while TCRdb's copy carries only in-frame clones and drops some. The sample has about 480,000 clones; around 89% are singletons. This chain joins TRBV4-1 and TRBJ1-1; D is unresolved. The sequence was obtained from a woman aged 40 to 55 who had recovered from COVID-19. Input material: PBMCs or T cells enriched from blood (not recorded which). Here the CDR3 reads CASSQGVREYTEAFF. For the CDR3, the DNA is TGCGCCAGCAGCCAAGGGGTTCGGGAGTACACTGAAGCTTTCTTT.